The 9 T cell receptor beta chains below were found in one sample sequenced in a study of beta chain features in type 1 diabetes. The isolated RNA, all of it, was reverse transcribed, so expressed TCRB transcripts were what got sequenced. The method was immunoSEQ multiplex PCR; TCRdb's version includes in-frame clones alone and lacks a portion of them. This sample has around 170,000 clones, with less than 9.5% found just once. Material: central memory CD4+ T cells from blood. The origin of the receptors is a woman aged 18-29 years in good health.

V is TRBV18 and J is TRBJ2-5; TRBD1 is a possible D gene (5 bases). Trimming removed 8 bases from V and 2 bases from J, with 9 bases in between. CDR3 size: 12 residues. Germline V lookup: CDR1 KGHSH, CDR2 LQKENI. The CDR3 coding sequence is TGTGCCAGCGTCTCAGGGCAAGAGACCCAGTACTTC. Translated: CASVSGQETQYF.

The chain uses TRBV9 and TRBJ2-1; 14 nucleotides agree with TRBD2. With V trimmed by 2 bases and J by 4 bases, 11 bases remained unmatched. The germline CDR1 and CDR2 sequences are SGDLS and YYNGEE. This CDR3 is 19 amino acids long. CDR3 amino acids: CASSVGTSGSGGSYNEQFF. DNA of the CDR3: TGTGCCAGCAGCGTTGGGACTAGCGGGAGTGGGGGGTCGTACAATGAGCAGTTCTTC.

In this sample, this clone turned up a few times. This chain links TRBV15 with TRBJ2-5; D gene unclear. Germline CDR1 reads LNHNV; CDR2 reads YYDKDF (reference sequence). The CDR3 contains 13 residues. V was clipped by 1 base and J by 5 bases, with 8 bases between them. CDR3 in DNA: TGTGCCACCAGCAGAGGGGTCGGGGAGACCCAGTACTTC. Translating it yields CATSRGVGETQYF.

The CDR3 sequence: CASSLSDTEAFF. The CDR3, as DNA: TGTGCCAGCAGCTTAAGCGACACTGAAGCTTTCTTT. V and J are TRBV7-8 and TRBJ1-1, with D hard to call. Germline V lookup: CDR1 SGHVS, CDR2 FQNEAQ. CDR3 length: 12 residues. Trimming took off 2 bases at V and 3 bases at J, with 4 bases between the two ends.

This clone occurred a few times. The V and J genes are TRBV6-5 and TRBJ2-7; tentatively, D is TRBD1 (6 bases). The CDR3 spans 15 residues. Germline CDR1 is MNHEY and CDR2 is SVGAGI. The V end lost 6 bases, the J end lost 0 bases, and 15 bases lay between the germline ends. As DNA, the CDR3 is TGTGCCAGCAGACCATTAGACAGGCTCTCCTACGAGCAGTACTTC. Its translation is CASRPLDRLSYEQYF.

The sample holds many counts of this clone. J is TRBJ1-1 and V is TRBV30, with D uncertain. Trimming pared 0 bases from V and 7 bases from J, leaving 6 bases between. The CDR3 is made up of 11 amino acids. Germline assignment: CDR1 GTSNPN and CDR2 SVGIG (reference sequence). The CDR3 DNA reads as TGTGCCTGGAGTGTTTCAGGTGAAGCTTTCTTT. This translates into CAWSVSGEAFF.

This clone turned up a few times. V is TRBV4-1 and J is TRBJ2-2; 14 bases line up with TRBD2. Germline assignment: CDR1 MGHRA and CDR2 YSYEKL. The CDR3 runs 17 residues. Trimming removed 2 bases from V and 6 bases from J; junction bases left unmatched: 5. CDR3 sequence: CASSQRLAGGSSGELFF. The CDR3 DNA reads TGCGCCAGCAGCCAAAGACTAGCGGGAGGGTCTTCCGGGGAGCTGTTTTTT.

There are a few counts of this clone. J is TRBJ2-6 and V is TRBV19, with D perhaps TRBD1 (6 bases). Trimming removed 4 bases at V and 2 bases at J, with 9 bases between. Germline CDR1 reads LNHDA; CDR2 reads SQIVND (reference sequence). The CDR3 is 15 residues long. The CDR3 bases are TGTGCCAGTAGTAGACAGGTTGCTGGGGCCAACGTCCTGACTTTC. Its translation is CASSRQVAGANVLTF.

This clone was seen ten or more times. V gene TRBV5-1 combines with J gene TRBJ2-3, with TRBD2 matching over 10 bases. The CDR3 has 18 residues. Looked up from germline, CDR1 is SGHRS and CDR2 is YFSETQ. J lost 4 bases, V lost 4 bases, and 15 bases had no gene match. In nucleotides, the CDR3 is TGCGCCAGCAGCCTTCTGATCCCTAGCGGGAGACGCCCAGATACGCAGTATTTT. Translation: CASSLLIPSGRRPDTQYF.